This TCR beta chain was captured by sequencing in a study of T-cell reconstitution after alpha-beta-depleted transplantation in children. Library preparation (for TCRbeta) was performed with unique molecular identifiers. MiXCR, run by TCRdb on the PCR reads, gives a single entry per CDR3 protein. In the table there are around 600,000 distinct CDR3 sequences, about 10% of which are singletons. There are many counts of this clonotype. Deletions cut 4 bases from V and 2 bases from J, with 9 bases between. From germline, CDR1 is SGHRS and CDR2 YFSETQ. The CDR3 has 14 amino acids. The chain joins TRBV5-1 to TRBJ2-2, with D unclear. The sequence was obtained from a human donor who donated a stem cell graft to a child with acute myeloid leukemia. The input for sequencing was PBMCs from the stem cell graft donor, taken from the stem cell graft. The CDR3, as DNA: TGCGCCAGCAGCCCATCACCTAACACCGGGGAGCTGTTTTTT. This gives the protein CASSPSPNTGELFF.